This TCR beta chain was recovered during a study of shared T cell receptors in the human thymus. CDR1 SQVTM and CDR2 ANQGSEA come from the germline V gene. This CDR3 is 16 amino acids long. The ends lost 3 bases at V and 2 bases at J; junction bases unmatched: 8. Assay used: immunoSEQ multiplex PCR; TCRdb lists only in-frame clones, some missing. The data show 500,000 to 550,000 clones, approximately 78% seen once. These data also formed part of another study, on human thymus T cells. That source reports: Healthy Finnish infants undergoing corrective surgery for congenital heart defects provided the donor material.

The sequence was collected from a boy under two years old with a congenital heart defect. The sample was thymocytes. The genes are TRBV29-1 and TRBJ1-5; 9 bases line up with TRBD1. The CDR3 bases are TGCAGCGTTGAGATTGGACAGGGGCCGCGCAATCAGCCCCAGCATTTT. Its protein product is CSVEIGQGPRNQPQHF.